This T cell receptor beta chain was profiled in a study of T cells after yellow fever vaccination (dated by TCRdb to 2018 to 2020). Turning to the overall study: Libraries from fractions with low cell numbers were prepared with the SMART-Seq v4 Ultra Low Input RNA kit. Bulk TCR alpha and beta repertoires were sequenced longitudinally to track T-cell clones before and after primary and booster YFV17D yellow fever vaccination. Two healthy male donors made up the cohort, one aged 18 to 29 years and the other aged 30 to 40 years. Bulk PBMC replicates and cell subsets were isolated from blood drawn at multiple timepoints before and after both primary and secondary immunization. What the authors observed across the whole study: Because abundant contaminating clonotypes from the bulk population could be contained in FACS-sorted repertoires, computational filtering was required. A small share of clonotypes was detected in both CD4 and CD8 compartments, with the overlap likely arising from convergent recombination. Because the study included only two donors, the extent to which the findings can be generalized is limited. The secondary T-cell response was found to be weaker but faster than the primary response, with a peak reached on day 5 rather than on day 15. After the booster, most of the clones that had expanded following primary vaccination were detected again (around 95% of CD4 and roughly nine tenths of CD8), which suggests that memory was broadly maintained.

Sequencing instrument: Illumina NovaSeq 6000. Synthesis of TCR cDNA relied on 5'RACE template switching, a step that introduced a universal primer site along with unique molecular identifiers. Priming of cDNA synthesis was performed from both the TCR alpha and TCR beta constant segments. Libraries were amplified in two PCR steps, with sample barcodes and sequencing adapters added in the second step. Sequencing of libraries was done on Illumina HiSeq 2500 (2x100 bp) or NovaSeq (2x150 bp). As for the original processing: Reads were demultiplexed and collapsed into UMI consensus sequences with MIGEC, and V(D)J alignment was performed with MiXCR. Vaccine-responding clonotypes were identified with edgeR using replicate PBMC samples, with FDR below 0.01 and a log2 fold change above 5 up to day 15 being required. Each bulk clonotype was labeled CD4 or CD8 based on which sequenced repertoire, CD4 or CD8, contained the clonotype at higher abundance. TCRdb passed the public sequencing reads through fastp at Q25 and MiXCR, retaining productive beta sequences. Here each entry gathers all rows of one CDR3 protein and keeps the most common genes and DNA. The V and J calls reflect TCRdb's pipeline rather than the authors' work. Within this sample are some 340,000 distinct CDR3 sequences, with around a tenth of them counted one time only. Jointly, the top ten make up about 3% of the sample.

According to the germline V gene, CDR1 reads MNHNS and CDR2 reads SASEGT. V ends up 4 bases short and J 10 bases short, with an unmatched junction base count of 10. CDR3 length: 15 amino acids, cysteine to phenylalanine. Left in the record is the CDR3 DNA by itself, 45 bases read in frame from the first base. The treatment or condition label here, explained by the study, means: live attenuated yellow fever vaccine strain. PBMCs were isolated from peripheral blood using a standard Ficoll-Paque protocol. Dynabeads CD4 and CD8 positive selection kits were used to isolate CD4 and CD8 T-cell fractions. RNA was extracted with TriZol from bulk PBMCs, CD4 and CD8 fractions, and dextramer-positive and dextramer-negative fractions. A remark on this clonotype: No antigen is known for it. The input lacks base qualities; no much larger clone sits a single base away.

The source of this sequence is a young man who received the YFV17D yellow fever vaccine. The specimen comprised CD4+ T cells sorted from PBMCs, sampled 45 days after the yellow fever booster vaccination. The sequence is built from TRBV6-1 and TRBJ2-1, with 10 bases in between that match TRBD2. The DNA sequence is TGTGCCAGCAGTGCCTGGCAAGCGGGGGGGCGGGAGCAGTTCTTC. Its protein product is CASSAWQAGGREQFF.